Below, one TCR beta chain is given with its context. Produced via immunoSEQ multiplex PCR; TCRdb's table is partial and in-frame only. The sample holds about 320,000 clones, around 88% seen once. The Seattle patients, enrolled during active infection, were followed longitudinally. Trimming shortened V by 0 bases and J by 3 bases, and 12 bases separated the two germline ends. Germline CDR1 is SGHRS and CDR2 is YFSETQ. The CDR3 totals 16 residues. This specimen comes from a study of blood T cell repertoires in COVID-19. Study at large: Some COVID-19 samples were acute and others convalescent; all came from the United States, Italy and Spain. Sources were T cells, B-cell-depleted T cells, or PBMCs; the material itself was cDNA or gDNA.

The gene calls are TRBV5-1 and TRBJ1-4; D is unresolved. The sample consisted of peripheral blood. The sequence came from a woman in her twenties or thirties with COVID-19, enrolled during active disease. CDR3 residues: CASSLAAGSANEKLFF. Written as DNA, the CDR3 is TGCGCCAGCAGCTTGGCCGCGGGGTCGGCTAATGAAAAACTGTTTTTT.